The clone carrying this T cell receptor beta chain was detected only once. As yet, its antigen is unknown. This specimen comes from a study of blood T cells in healthy people across ages. Study-level results: Lack of knowledge of donor CMV status possibly confounded expanded clonotype changes.

V lost 5 bases and J lost 7; bases outside the gene matches: 10. There are 15 residues in the CDR3. Germline V gives CDR1 PRHDT, CDR2 FYEKMQ (reference sequence). For the second PCR, which ran for about 6 to 11 cycles, a sample-barcoded 5' primer and a J-beta primer mix were used. In TCRdb, the 5' RACE reads were re-called with MiXCR into one record per CDR3 protein. The repertoire holds 600,000 to 1,000,000 distinct CDR3 sequences, with about 25% as singletons. Each sample yielded at least 6 micrograms of PBMC total RNA. This same sample was also taken into another study, of T cells of mothers and their children.

Sequenced input: blood. This sequence was found in a boy between 10 and 17 years old in good health. The chain recombines TRBV13 with TRBJ1-1, with 10 nucleotides matching TRBD1. CDR3 sequence (DNA): TGTGCCAGCAGCGCCCAGGGGACAGGGGAGATTGAAGCTTTCTTT. This translates into CASSAQGTGEIEAFF.